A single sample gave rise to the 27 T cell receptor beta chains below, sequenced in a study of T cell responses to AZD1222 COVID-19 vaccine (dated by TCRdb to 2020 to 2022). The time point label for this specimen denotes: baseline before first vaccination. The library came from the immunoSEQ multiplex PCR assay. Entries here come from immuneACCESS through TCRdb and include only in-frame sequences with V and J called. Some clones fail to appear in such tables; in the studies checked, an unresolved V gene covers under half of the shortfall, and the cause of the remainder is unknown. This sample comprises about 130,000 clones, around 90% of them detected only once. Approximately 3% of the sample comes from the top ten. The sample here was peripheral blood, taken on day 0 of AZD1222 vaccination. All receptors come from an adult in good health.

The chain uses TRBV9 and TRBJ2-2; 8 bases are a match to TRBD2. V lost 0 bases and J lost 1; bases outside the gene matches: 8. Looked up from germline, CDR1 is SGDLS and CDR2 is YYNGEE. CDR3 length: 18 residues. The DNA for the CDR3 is TGTGCCAGCAGCGTAGTTCCAATGCGGGGGGTGAACACCGGGGAGCTGTTTTTT. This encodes CASSVVPMRGVNTGELFF.

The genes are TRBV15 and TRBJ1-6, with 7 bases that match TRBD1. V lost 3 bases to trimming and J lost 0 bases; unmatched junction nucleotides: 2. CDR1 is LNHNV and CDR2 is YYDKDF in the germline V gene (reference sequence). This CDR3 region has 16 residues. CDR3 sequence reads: CATSRGQSSYNSPLHF. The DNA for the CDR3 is TGTGCCACCAGCAGGGGACAGAGCTCCTATAATTCACCCCTCCACTTT.

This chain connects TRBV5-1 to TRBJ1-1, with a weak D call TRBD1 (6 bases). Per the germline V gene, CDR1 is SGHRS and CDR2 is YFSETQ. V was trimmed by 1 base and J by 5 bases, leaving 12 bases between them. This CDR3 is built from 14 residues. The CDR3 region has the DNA TGCGCCAGCAGCTTGAGACAGGCAGGGACTGAAGCTTTCTTT. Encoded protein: CASSLRQAGTEAFF.

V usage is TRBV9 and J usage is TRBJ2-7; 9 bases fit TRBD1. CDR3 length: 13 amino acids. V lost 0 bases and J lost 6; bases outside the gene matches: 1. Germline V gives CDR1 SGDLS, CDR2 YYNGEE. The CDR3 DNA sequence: TGTGCCAGCAGCGTAGAGGACAGGGGCGAGCAGTACTTC. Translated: CASSVEDRGEQYF.

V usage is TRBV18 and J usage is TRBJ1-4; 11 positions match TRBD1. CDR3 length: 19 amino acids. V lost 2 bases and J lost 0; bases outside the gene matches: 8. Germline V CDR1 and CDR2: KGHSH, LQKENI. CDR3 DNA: TGTGCCAGCTCACCAATCGGGACAGGGGGTATTACAACTAATGAAAAACTGTTTTTT. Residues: CASSPIGTGGITTNEKLFF.

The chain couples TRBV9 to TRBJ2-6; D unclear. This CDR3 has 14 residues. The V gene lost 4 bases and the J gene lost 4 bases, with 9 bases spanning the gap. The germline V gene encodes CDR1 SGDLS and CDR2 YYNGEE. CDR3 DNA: TGTGCCAGCAGCCCCCCTCTCGGGGCCAACGTCCTGACTTTC. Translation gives CASSPPLGANVLTF.

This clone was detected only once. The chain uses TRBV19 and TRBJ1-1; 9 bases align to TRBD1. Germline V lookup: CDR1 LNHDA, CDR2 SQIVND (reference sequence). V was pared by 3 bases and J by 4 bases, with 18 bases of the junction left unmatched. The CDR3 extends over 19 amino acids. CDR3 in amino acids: CASSMGVRQGGAWSTEAFF. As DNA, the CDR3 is TGTGCCAGTAGTATGGGCGTGCGACAGGGGGGCGCTTGGTCCACTGAAGCTTTCTTT. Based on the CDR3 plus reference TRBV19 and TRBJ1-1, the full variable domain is DGGITQSPKYLFRKEGQNVTLSCEQNLNHDAMYWYRQDPGQGLRLIYYSQIVNDFQKGDIAEGYSVSREKKESFPLTVTSAQKNPTAFYLCASSMGVRQGGAWSTEAFFGQGTRLTVV.

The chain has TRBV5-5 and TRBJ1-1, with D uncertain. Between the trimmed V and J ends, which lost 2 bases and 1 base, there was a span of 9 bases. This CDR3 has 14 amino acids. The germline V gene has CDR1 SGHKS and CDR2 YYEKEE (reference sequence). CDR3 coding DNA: TGTGCCAGCAGCTTAACGCCCGGGAACACTGAAGCTTTCTTT. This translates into CASSLTPGNTEAFF.

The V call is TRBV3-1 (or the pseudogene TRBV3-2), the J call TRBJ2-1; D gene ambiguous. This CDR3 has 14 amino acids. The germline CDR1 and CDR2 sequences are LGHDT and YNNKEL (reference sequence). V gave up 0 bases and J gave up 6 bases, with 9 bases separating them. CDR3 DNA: TGTGCCAGCAGCCAAGATATGGGGTCCAATGAGCAGTTCTTC. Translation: CASSQDMGSNEQFF.

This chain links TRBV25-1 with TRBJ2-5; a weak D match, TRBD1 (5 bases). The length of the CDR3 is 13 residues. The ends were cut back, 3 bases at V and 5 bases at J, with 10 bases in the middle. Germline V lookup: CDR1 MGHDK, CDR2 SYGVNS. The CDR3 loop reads CASSDPGRETQYF. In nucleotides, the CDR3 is TGTGCCAGCAGTGATCCAGGGCGGGAGACCCAGTACTTC.

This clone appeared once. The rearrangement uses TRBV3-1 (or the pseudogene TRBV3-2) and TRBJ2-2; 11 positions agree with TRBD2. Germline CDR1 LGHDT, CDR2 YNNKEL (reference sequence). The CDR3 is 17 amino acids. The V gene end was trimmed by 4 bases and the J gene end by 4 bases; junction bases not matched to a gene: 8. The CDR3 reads CASSPKFSGRGTGELFF. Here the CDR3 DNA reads TGTGCCAGCAGCCCTAAGTTTAGCGGGAGGGGCACCGGGGAGCTGTTTTTT.

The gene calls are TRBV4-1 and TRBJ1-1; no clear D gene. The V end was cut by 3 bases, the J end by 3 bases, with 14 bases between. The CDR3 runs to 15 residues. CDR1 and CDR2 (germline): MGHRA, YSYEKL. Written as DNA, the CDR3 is TGCGCCAGCAGCCAGTCACAGTGGGGAGACACTGAAGCTTTCTTT. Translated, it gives CASSQSQWGDTEAFF.

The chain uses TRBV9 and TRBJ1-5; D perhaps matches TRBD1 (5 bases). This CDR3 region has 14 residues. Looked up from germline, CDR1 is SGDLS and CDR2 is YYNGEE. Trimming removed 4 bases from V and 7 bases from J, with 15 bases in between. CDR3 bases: TGTGCCAGCAGCCGGGCCGCGGGGCACCAGCCCCAGCATTTT. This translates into CASSRAAGHQPQHF.

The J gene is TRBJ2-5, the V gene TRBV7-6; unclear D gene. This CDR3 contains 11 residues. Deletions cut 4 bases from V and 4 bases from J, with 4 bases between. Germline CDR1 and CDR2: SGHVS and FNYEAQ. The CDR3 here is CASSSSETQYF. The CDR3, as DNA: TGTGCCAGCAGCTCATCAGAGACCCAGTACTTC.

The CDR3 coding sequence is TGTGCCAGCAGCGTCAGTAGCGATGTGGAGACCCAGTACTTC. Protein sequence: CASSVSSDVETQYF. The V gene is TRBV9, the J gene TRBJ2-5; a possible D gene is TRBD2 (5 bases). Germline lookup yields CDR1 SGDLS and CDR2 YYNGEE. V gave up 2 bases and J gave up 5 bases, with 13 bases separating them. The CDR3 runs 14 residues.

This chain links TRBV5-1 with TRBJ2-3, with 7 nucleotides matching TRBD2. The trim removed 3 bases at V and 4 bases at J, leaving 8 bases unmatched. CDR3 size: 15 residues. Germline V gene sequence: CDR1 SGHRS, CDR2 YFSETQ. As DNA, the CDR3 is TGCGCCAGCAGCTACTACGGACGGGAGGCAGATACGCAGTATTTT. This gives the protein CASSYYGREADTQYF.

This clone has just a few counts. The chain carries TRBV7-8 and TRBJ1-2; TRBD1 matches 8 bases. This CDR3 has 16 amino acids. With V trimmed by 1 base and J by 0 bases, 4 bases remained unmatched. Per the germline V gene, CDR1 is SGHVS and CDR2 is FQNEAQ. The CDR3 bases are TGTGCCAGCAGCTTAGTGAGGACAGGGCCTAACTATGGCTACACCTTC. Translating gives CASSLVRTGPNYGYTF.

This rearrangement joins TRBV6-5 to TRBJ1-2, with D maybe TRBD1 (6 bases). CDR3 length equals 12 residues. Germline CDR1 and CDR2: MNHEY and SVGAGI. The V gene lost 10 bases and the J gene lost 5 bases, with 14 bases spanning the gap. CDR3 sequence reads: CATRDTVYGYTF. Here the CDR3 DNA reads TGTGCCACCCGGGACACGGTGTATGGCTACACCTTC.

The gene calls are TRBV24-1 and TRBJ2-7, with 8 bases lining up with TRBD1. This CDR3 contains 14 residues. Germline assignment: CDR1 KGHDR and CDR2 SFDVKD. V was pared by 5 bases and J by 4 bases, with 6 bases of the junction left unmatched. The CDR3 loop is CATSAAGGLYEQYF. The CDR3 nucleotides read TGTGCCACCAGTGCCGCAGGGGGCTTATACGAGCAGTACTTC.

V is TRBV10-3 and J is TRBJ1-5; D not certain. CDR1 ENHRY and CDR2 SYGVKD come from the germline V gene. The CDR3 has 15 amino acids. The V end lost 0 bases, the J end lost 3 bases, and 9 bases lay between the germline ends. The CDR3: CAISESPGSNQPQHF. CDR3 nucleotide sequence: TGTGCCATCAGTGAGTCTCCTGGGTCCAATCAGCCCCAGCATTTT.

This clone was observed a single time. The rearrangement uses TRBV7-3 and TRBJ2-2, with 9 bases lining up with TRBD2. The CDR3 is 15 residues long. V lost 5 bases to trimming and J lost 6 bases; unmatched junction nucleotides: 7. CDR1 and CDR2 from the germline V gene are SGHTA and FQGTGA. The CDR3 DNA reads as TGTGCCAGCAGCACTTTAGCGGGAGCGGCCGGGGAGCTGTTTTTT. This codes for CASSTLAGAAGELFF.

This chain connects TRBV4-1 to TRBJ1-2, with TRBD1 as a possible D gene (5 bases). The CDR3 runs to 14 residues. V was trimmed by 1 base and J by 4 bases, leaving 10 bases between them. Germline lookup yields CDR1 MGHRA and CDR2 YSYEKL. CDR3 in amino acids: CASSQAMQGYGYTF. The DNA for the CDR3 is TGCGCCAGCAGCCAAGCAATGCAGGGCTATGGCTACACCTTC.

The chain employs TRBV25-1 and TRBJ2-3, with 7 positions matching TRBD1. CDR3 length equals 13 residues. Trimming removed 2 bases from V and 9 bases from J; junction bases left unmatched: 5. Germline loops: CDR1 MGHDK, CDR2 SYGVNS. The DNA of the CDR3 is TGTGCCAGCAGTGAAGTGAAGGGGGCGACGCAGTATTTT. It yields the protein CASSEVKGATQYF.

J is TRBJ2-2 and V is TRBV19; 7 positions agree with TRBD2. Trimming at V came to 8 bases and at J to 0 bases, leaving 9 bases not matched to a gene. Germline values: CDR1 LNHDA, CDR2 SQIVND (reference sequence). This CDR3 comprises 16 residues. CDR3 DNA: TGTGCCAGTGATTCGGGACTACTCCCGAACACCGGGGAGCTGTTTTTT. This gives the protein CASDSGLLPNTGELFF.

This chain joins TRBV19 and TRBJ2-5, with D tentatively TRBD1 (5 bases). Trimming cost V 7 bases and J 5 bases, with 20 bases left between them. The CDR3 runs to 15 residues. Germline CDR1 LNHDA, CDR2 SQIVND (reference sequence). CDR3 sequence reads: CASNGRAGLGETQYF. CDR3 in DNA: TGTGCCAGTAACGGCAGGGCTGGGTTGGGGGAGACCCAGTACTTC.

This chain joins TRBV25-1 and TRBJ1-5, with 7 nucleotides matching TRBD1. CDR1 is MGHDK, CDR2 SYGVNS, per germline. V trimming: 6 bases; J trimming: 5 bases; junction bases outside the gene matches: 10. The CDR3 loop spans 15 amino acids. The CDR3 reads CASSQTGVGDQPQHF. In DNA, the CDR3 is TGTGCCAGCAGCCAAACAGGGGTCGGCGATCAGCCCCAGCATTTT.

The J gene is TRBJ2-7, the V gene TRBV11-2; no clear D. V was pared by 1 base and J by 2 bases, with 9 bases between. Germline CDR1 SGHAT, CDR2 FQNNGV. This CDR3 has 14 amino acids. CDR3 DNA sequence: TGTGCCAGCAGCTTAGGGCGCCGAACCTACGAGCAGTACTTC. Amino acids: CASSLGRRTYEQYF.